A single sample gave rise to the 12 T cell receptor beta chains below, sequenced in a study of OX40 agonist ivuxolimab in advanced cancers. Here immunoSEQ multiplex PCR was the method, and the copy in TCRdb shows in-frame clones only, minus some. Of 77,000 or so clones in the sample, about nine tenths were seen once. Sequencing was performed on CD4+ or CD8+ T cells sorted from blood, taken in a trial of the OX40 agonist ivuxolimab. The receptors shown here come from an adult with an advanced solid tumor such as melanoma, head and neck, liver or kidney cancer.

This rearrangement joins TRBV9 to TRBJ2-1; 14 bases match TRBD2. CDR3 size: 17 residues. CDR1 and CDR2 from the germline V gene are SGDLS and YYNGEE. V shed 7 bases and J 7 bases; nucleotides not matched to a gene: 13. DNA of the CDR3: TGTGCCAGCGGGTCGGAGAGACTAGCGGGAGGGGGGAATGAGCAGTTCTTC. It translates to CASGSERLAGGGNEQFF.

V and J are TRBV19 and TRBJ2-5; D unresolved. The CDR3 loop spans 14 amino acids. The germline V gene has CDR1 LNHDA and CDR2 SQIVND (reference sequence). V gave up 5 bases and J gave up 6 bases, with 16 bases separating them. CDR3 region: CASSLGESGKTQYF. For the CDR3, the DNA is TGTGCCAGTAGTCTTGGGGAAAGTGGGAAGACCCAGTACTTC.

The gene calls are TRBV4-3 and TRBJ2-2, with D maybe TRBD2 (5 bases). Looked up from germline, CDR1 is LGHNA and CDR2 is YSLEER. The length of the CDR3 is 18 residues. The germline V and J ends were trimmed by 0 bases and 0 bases, with 14 bases remaining between them. CDR3 amino acids: CASSQDPRTRANTGELFF. The CDR3 DNA reads as TGCGCCAGCAGCCAAGATCCTAGGACTCGCGCGAACACCGGGGAGCTGTTTTTT.

This CDR3 is CASSSTGTGGVFGNTIYF. Written as DNA, the CDR3 is TGTGCCAGCAGCTCTACCGGGACAGGGGGCGTTTTTGGAAACACCATATATTTT. This chain links TRBV5-6 with TRBJ1-3; 12 bases match TRBD1. After removal of 3 bases from V and 3 bases from J, the junction contained 10 bases not matched to a gene. CDR1 is SGHDT and CDR2 is YYEEEE in the germline V gene. The CDR3 runs to 18 residues.

This chain uses TRBV19 with TRBJ1-3, with a possible D match to TRBD1 (5 bases). CDR3 length equals 16 residues. V shed 3 bases and J shed 3 bases, with 15 bases lying between them. The V gene's germline CDR1 is LNHDA and CDR2 SQIVND (reference sequence). The CDR3 DNA reads as TGTGCCAGTAGTATGTCCGGGACTGGCTTTGGAAACACCATATATTTT. This translates into CASSMSGTGFGNTIYF.

V is TRBV5-1 and J is TRBJ1-6, with TRBD1 matching 9 bases. Germline V gene data show CDR1 as SGHRS and CDR2 as YFSETQ. V lost 1 base and J lost 6; bases outside the gene matches: 5. This CDR3 spans 16 amino acids. This chain's CDR3 is CASSLTHRGPNSPLHF. As DNA, the CDR3 is TGCGCCAGCAGCTTGACCCACAGGGGGCCTAATTCACCCCTCCACTTT.

The chain is built from TRBV19 and TRBJ2-1; D not resolved. V was cut by 5 bases and J by 4 bases, with 12 bases left in between. This CDR3 is 14 amino acids long. Germline V gives CDR1 LNHDA, CDR2 SQIVND (reference sequence). The CDR3 is CASSPDPQYNEQFF. Written as DNA, the CDR3 is TGTGCCAGTAGTCCCGATCCACAATACAATGAGCAGTTCTTC.

The V and J genes are TRBV7-6 and TRBJ1-1; TRBD1 matches 8 bases. Losses at the gene ends were 3 bases for V and 3 bases for J; bases not matched to a gene: 3. CDR3 size: 14 residues. CDR1 SGHVS and CDR2 FNYEAQ come from the germline V gene. CDR3 in amino acids: CASSFRGQDTEAFF. CDR3 coding DNA: TGTGCCAGCAGCTTCAGGGGGCAGGACACTGAAGCTTTCTTT.

V usage is TRBV7-9 and J usage is TRBJ2-2; tentatively, D is TRBD2 (7 bases). The CDR3 is 15 amino acids. Per germline, CDR1 SEHNR and CDR2 FQNEAQ (reference sequence). V lost 7 bases and J lost 4, with 16 bases in between. CDR3 nucleotide sequence: TGTGCCAGCACCAGAGGGGGGGAAGGCACCGGGGAGCTGTTTTTT. Residues: CASTRGGEGTGELFF.

The rearrangement joins TRBV27 to TRBJ1-1; maybe TRBD1 (5 bases). Trimming shortened V by 6 bases and J by 9 bases, and 26 bases separated the two germline ends. The length of the CDR3 is 16 residues. Germline CDR1 and CDR2: MNHEY and SMNVEV (reference sequence). The CDR3 DNA reads as TGTGCCAGCAGCCGACGAGGGTCGGGGGGATCGGGGAAAGCTTTCTTT. Protein sequence: CASSRRGSGGSGKAFF.

V gene TRBV7-2 combines with J gene TRBJ2-3; 8 bases line up with TRBD2. This CDR3 is built from 15 residues. The V gene's germline CDR1 is SGHTA and CDR2 FQGNSA. The ends lost 4 bases at V and 5 bases at J; junction bases unmatched: 8. CDR3 DNA: TGTGCCAGCAGCTGGGGGCCCGGGAGGGAAGATACGCAGTATTTT. This sequence encodes CASSWGPGREDTQYF.

The sample holds one count of this clone. The chain links TRBV18 to TRBJ2-1; 8 bases agree with TRBD1. V lost 3 bases and J lost 12; bases outside the gene matches: 28. In germline, CDR1 is KGHSH, CDR2 LQKENI. There are 20 residues in the CDR3. The CDR3 nucleotides read TGTGCCAGCTCACCTTTCGAACAGGGGGTTGGAGGGAGTCCGATGATTGGGCAGTTCTTC. Translated, it gives CASSPFEQGVGGSPMIGQFF.